This T cell receptor (beta chain) was obtained from a study of T cells in Graves' hyperthyroidism and ophthalmopathy. Template material for amplifying TCR beta CDR3 regions consisted of RNA transcripts. Using the HTBI primer set, a first-round RT-PCR was run on the TCR CDR3. TCRdb passed the multiplex PCR reads through MiXCR, listing each CDR3 protein once. Of a few hundred thousand distinct CDR3 sequences in the sample, about 15% were seen once. This CDR3 region has 14 residues. The ends lost 6 bases at V and 5 bases at J; junction bases unmatched: 10. Per germline, CDR1 DFQATT and CDR2 SNEGSKA (reference sequence).

The TCR sequence derives from a woman in her twenties or thirties with Graves' hyperthyroidism. Material: blood. This sequence joins TRBV20-1 and TRBJ2-7; 10 nucleotides agree with TRBD1. CDR3 protein: CSARRDRGTNEQYF. In DNA, the CDR3 is TGCAGTGCCAGAAGGGACAGGGGAACAAACGAGCAGTACTTC.